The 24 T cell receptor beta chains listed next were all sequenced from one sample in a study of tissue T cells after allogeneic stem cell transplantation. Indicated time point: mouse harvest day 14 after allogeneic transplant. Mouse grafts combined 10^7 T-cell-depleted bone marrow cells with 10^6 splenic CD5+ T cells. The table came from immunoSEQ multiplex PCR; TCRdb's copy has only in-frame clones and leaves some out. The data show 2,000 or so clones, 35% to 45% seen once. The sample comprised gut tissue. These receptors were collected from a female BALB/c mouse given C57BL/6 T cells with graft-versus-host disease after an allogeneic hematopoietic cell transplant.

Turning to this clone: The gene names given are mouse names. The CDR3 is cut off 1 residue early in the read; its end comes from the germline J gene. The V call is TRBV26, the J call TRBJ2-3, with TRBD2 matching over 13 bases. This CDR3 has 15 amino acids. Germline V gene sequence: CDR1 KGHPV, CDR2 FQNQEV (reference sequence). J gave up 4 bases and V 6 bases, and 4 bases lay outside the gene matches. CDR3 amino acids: CASSRDWGGTETLYF. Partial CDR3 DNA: TGTGCCAGCAGCCGGGACTGGGGGGGGACAGAAACGCTGTAT.

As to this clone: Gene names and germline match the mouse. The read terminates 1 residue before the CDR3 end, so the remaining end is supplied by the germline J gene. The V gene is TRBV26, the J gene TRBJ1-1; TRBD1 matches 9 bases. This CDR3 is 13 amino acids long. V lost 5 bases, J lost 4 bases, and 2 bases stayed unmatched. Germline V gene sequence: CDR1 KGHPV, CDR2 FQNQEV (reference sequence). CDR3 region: CASSYRGLTEVFF. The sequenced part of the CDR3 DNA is TGTGCCAGCAGTTACAGGGGGCTCACAGAAGTCTTC.

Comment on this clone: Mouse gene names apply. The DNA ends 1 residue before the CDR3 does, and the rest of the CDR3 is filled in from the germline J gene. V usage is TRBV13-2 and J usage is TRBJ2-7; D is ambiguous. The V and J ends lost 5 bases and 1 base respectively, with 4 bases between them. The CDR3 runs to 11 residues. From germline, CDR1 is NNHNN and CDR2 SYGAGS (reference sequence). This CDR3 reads CASGTSYEQYF. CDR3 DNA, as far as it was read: TGTGCCAGCGGGACATCCTATGAACAGTAC.

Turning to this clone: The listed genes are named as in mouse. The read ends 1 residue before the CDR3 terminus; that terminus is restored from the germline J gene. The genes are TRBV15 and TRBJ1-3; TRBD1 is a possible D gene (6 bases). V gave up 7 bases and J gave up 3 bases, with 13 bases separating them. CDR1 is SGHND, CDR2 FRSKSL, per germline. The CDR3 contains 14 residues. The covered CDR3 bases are TGTGCCAGCAATAAACAGGGATTTGGAAATACGCTCTAT. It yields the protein CASNKQGFGNTLY. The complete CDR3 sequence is CASNKQGFGNTLYF.

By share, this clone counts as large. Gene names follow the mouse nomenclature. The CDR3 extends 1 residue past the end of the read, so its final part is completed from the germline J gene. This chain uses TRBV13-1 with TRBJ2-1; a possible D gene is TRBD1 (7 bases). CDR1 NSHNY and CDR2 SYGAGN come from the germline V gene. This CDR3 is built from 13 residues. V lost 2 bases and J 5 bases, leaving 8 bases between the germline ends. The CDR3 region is CASSDRGDAEQFF. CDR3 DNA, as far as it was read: TGTGCCAGCAGTGACAGGGGGGATGCTGAGCAGTTC.

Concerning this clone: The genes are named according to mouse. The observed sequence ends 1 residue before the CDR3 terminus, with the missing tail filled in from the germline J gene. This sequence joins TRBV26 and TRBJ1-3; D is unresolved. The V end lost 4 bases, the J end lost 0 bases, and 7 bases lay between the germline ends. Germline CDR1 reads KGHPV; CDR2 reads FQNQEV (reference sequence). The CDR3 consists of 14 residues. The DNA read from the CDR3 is TGTGCCAGCAGTCCCGACACTTCTGGAAATACGCTCTAT. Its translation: CASSPDTSGNTLY. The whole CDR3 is CASSPDTSGNTLYF.

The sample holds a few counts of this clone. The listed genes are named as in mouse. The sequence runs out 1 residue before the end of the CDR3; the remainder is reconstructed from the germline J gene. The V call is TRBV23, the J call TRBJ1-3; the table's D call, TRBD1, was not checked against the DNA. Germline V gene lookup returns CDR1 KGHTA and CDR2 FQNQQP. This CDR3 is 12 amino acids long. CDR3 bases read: TGCTCCAGCAGTCACCAAGGAAATACGCTCTAT. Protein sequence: CSSSHQGNTLY. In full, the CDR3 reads CSSSHQGNTLYF.

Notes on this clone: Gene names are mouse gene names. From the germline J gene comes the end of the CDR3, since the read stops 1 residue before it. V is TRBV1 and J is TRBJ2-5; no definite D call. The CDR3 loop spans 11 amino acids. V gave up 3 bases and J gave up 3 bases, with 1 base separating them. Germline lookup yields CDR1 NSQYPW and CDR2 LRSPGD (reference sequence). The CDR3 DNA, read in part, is TGCACCTGCAGTGCGCAAGACACCCAGTAC. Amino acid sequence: CTCSAQDTQY. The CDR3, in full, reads CTCSAQDTQYF.

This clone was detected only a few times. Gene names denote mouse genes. The CDR3 bases that were read are TGCACCTGCAGTGCAGCAGGGGCGCTCTATGAACAGTAC. It is translated as CTCSAAGALYEQY. The whole CDR3 reads CTCSAAGALYEQYF. The gene calls are TRBV1 and TRBJ2-7; possibly TRBD1 for D (6 bases). The read stops 1 residue short of the end of the CDR3; the missing end is completed from the germline J gene. CDR3 length equals 14 residues. V shed 1 base and J shed 3 bases, with 10 bases lying between them. Germline V CDR1 and CDR2: NSQYPW, LRSPGD (reference sequence).

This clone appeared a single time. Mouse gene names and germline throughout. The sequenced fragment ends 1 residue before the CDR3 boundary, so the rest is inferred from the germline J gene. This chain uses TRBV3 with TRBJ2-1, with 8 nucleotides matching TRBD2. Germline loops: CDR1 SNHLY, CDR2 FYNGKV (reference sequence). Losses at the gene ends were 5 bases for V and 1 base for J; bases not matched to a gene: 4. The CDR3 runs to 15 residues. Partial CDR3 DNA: TGTGCCAGCAGCCCCCGACTGGGGAACTATGCTGAGCAGTTC. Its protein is CASSPRLGNYAEQF. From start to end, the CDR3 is CASSPRLGNYAEQFF.

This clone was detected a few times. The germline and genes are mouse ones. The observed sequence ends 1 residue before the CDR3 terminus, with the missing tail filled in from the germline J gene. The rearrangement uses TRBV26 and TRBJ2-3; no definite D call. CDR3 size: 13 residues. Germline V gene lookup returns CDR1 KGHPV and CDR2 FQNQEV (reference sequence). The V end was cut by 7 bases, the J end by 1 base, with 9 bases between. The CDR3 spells CASIPKGAETLYF. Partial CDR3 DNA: TGTGCCAGCATACCCAAGGGTGCAGAAACGCTGTAT.

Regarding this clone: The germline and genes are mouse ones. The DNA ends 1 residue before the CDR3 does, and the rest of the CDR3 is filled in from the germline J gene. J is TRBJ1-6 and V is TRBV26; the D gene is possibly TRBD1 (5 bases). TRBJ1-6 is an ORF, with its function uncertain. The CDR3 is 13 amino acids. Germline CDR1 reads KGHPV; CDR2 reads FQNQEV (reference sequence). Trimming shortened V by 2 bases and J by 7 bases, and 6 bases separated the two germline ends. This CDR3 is CASSLTGNSPLYF. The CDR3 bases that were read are TGTGCCAGCAGTCTGACAGGAAATTCGCCCCTCTAC.

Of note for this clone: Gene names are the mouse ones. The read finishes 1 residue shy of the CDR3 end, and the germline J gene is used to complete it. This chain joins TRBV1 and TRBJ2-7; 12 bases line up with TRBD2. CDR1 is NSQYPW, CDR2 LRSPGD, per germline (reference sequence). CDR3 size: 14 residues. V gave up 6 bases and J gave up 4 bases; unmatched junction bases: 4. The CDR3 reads CTCRSGTGGYEQYF. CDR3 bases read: TGCACCTGCAGGTCCGGGACTGGGGGGTATGAACAGTAC.

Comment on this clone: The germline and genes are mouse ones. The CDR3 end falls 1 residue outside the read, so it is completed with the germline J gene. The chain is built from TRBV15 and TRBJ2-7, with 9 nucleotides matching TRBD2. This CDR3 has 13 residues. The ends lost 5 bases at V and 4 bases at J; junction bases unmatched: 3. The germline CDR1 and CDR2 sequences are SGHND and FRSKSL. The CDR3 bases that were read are TGTGCCAGCAGTCGGGACTGGGAGTATGAACAGTAC. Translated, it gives CASSRDWEYEQY. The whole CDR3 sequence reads CASSRDWEYEQYF. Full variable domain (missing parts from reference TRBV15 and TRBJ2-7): DAGVTQTPRHEVAEKGQTIILKCEPVSGHNDLFWYRQTKIQGLELLSYFRSKSLMEDGGAFKDRFKAEMLNSSFSTLKIQPTEPKDSAVYLCASSRDWEYEQYFGPGTRLTVL.

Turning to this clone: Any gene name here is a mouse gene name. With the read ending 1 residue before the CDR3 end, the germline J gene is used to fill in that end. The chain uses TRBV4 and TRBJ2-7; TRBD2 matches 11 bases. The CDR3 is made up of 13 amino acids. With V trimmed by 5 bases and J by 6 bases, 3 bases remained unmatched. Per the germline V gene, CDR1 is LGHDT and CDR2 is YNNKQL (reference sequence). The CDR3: CASSPGLGVEQYF. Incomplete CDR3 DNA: TGTGCCAGCAGCCCGGGACTGGGGGTTGAACAGTAC.

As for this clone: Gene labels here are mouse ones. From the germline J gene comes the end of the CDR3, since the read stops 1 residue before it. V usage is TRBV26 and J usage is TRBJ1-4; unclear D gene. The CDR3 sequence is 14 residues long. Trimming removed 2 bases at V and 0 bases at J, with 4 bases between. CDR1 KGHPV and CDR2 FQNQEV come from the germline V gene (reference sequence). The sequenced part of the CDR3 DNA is TGTGCCAGCAGTCTGGGAATTTCCAACGAAAGATTATTT. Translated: CASSLGISNERLF. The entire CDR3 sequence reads CASSLGISNERLFF.

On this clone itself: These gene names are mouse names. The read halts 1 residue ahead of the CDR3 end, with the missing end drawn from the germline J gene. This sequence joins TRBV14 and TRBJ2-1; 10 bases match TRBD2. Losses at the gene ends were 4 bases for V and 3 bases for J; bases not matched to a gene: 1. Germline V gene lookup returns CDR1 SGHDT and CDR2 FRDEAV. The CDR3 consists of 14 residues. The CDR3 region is CASSRLGGYAEQFF. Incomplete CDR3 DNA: TGTGCCAGCAGTAGACTGGGGGGCTATGCTGAGCAGTTC.

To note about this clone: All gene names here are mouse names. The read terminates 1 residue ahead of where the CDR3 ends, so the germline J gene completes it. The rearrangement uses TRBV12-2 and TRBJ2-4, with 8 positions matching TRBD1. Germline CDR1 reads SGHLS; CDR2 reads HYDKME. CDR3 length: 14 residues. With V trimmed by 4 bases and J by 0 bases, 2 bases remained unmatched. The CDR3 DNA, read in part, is TGTGCCAGCTCCCGACAGGGGAGTCAAAACACCTTGTAC. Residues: CASSRQGSQNTLY. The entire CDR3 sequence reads CASSRQGSQNTLYF.

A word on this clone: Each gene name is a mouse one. The DNA read from the CDR3 is TGTGCCAGCAGTCTGCAGACAGCAAACTCCGACTACACC. Translation gives CASSLQTANSDYT. The complete CDR3 reads CASSLQTANSDYTF. The rearrangement joins TRBV26 to TRBJ1-2; D is perhaps TRBD1 (5 bases). The read ends 1 residue before the CDR3 terminus; that terminus is restored from the germline J gene. CDR3 size: 14 residues. V gave up 2 bases and J gave up 0 bases, with 7 bases separating them. Germline V gene data show CDR1 as KGHPV and CDR2 as FQNQEV (reference sequence).

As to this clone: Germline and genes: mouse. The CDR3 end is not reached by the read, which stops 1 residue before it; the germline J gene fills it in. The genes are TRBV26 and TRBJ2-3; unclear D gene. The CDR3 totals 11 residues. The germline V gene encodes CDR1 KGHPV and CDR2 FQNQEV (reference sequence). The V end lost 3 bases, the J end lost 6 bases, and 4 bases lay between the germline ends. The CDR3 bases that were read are TGTGCCAGCAGTCTCCAGGAAACGCTGTAT. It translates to CASSLQETLY. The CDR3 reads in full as CASSLQETLYF.

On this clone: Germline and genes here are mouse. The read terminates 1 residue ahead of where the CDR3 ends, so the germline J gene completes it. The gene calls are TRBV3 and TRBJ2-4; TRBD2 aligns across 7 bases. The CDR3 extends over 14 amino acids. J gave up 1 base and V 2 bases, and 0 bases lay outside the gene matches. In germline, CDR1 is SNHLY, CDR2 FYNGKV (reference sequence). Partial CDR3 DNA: TGTGCCAGCAGCTTACTGGGGGGTCAAAACACCTTGTAC. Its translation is CASSLLGGQNTLY. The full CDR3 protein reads CASSLLGGQNTLYF.

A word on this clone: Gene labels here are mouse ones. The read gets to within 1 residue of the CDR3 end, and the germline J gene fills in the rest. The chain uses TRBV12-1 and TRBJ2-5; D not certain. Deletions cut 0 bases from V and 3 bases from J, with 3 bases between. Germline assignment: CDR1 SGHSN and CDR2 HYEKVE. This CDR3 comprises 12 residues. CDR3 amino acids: CASSLTQDTQYF. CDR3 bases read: TGTGCCAGCTCTCTCACACAAGACACCCAGTAC.

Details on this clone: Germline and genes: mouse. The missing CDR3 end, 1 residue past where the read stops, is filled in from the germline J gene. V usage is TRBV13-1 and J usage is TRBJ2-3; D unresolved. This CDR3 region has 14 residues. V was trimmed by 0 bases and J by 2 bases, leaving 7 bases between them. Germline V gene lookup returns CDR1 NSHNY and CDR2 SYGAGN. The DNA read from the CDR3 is TGTGCCAGCAGTGATGCCGGGGTTGCAGAAACGCTGTAT. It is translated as CASSDAGVAETLY. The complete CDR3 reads CASSDAGVAETLYF.

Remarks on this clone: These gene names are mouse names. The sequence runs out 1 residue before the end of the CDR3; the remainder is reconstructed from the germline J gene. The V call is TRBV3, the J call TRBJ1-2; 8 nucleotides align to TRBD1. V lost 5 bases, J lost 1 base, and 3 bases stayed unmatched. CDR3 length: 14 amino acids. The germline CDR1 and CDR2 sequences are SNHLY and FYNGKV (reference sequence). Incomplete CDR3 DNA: TGTGCCAGCAGCGCAGACAGGGGAAACTCCGACTACACC. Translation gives CASSADRGNSDYT. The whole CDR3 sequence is CASSADRGNSDYTF.